Listed here are 29 T cell receptor beta chains from one sample, sequenced in a study of vaccination and CD4 T cells after COVID-19 (dated by TCRdb to between 2022 and 2023). Their cognate antigens are unknown. The time point label for this specimen denotes: late sampling 161 to 241 days after vaccination in a few convalescent patients. The sample's treatment or condition, from its label and the paper: roughly 11-day PBMC culture with coronavirus spike peptide pools or control peptides (ViraFEST assay). Libraries were prepared through PCR. The run used an Illumina iSeq 100. TCR sequencing of DNA from cultured CD4+ T cells used the Oncomine TCR Beta short-read assay at the Johns Hopkins FTIC core. Using fastp at Q25 and MiXCR, TCRdb reprocessed the public reads and kept productive beta chains. Each record represents a unique CDR3 protein, reported with the most common genes and DNA among its rows. This sample is represented by nearly 25,000 distinct CDR3 sequences; more than 30% of them were singletons. Just over 3% of the sample lies in the top ten.

Sample: CD4+ T cells from blood, cultured in vitro, taken about 7 months after SARS-CoV-2 vaccination. These receptors came from a human donor who had recovered from COVID-19.

This clonotype was detected only a few times. This chain links TRBV6-5 with TRBJ2-1; D unresolved. This CDR3 contains 13 residues. Germline assignment: CDR1 MNHEY and CDR2 SVGAGI. The germline V and J ends were trimmed by 2 bases and 7 bases, with 9 bases remaining between them. The CDR3 region is CASSYSPDNEQFF. CDR3 coding DNA: TGTGCCAGCAGTTACAGCCCCGATAATGAGCAGTTCTTC.

There are a few counts of this clonotype. The rearrangement uses TRBV7-9 and TRBJ2-7; TRBD2 aligns across 10 bases. Germline V lookup: CDR1 SEHNR, CDR2 FQNEAQ (reference sequence). Losses at the gene ends were 8 bases for V and 4 bases for J; bases not matched to a gene: 17. The CDR3 sequence is 17 residues long. The CDR3 nucleotides are TGTGCCAGCCAAGCCGGGACTAGCGCCTTACGAGGTTACGAGCAGTACTTC. It specifies CASQAGTSALRGYEQYF.

This clonotype occurred many times. V is TRBV7-9 and J is TRBJ2-5; perhaps D is TRBD1 or TRBD2 (6 bases each). Per germline, CDR1 SEHNR and CDR2 FQNEAQ (reference sequence). V shed 5 bases and J shed 4 bases, with 14 bases lying between them. This CDR3 region has 14 residues. The CDR3 coding sequence is TGTGCCAGCAGCCCGGTCAGGGGAGGAGAGACCCAGTACTTC. Protein: CASSPVRGGETQYF.

The chain combines TRBV28 with TRBJ2-6, with unresolved D. Germline-derived CDR1 and CDR2 are MDHEN and SYDVKM. The ends were cut back, 2 bases at V and 0 bases at J, with 2 bases in the middle. CDR3 length: 14 residues. The CDR3, as DNA: TGTGCCAGCAGTTTAACCTCTGGGGCCAACGTCCTGACTTTC. Translation gives CASSLTSGANVLTF.

This clonotype was found a few times. The DNA of the CDR3 is TGTGCCAGCAGTTTCGCCTCAGGGCGCTACGAGCAGTACTTC. This sequence encodes CASSFASGRYEQYF. The gene calls are TRBV27 and TRBJ2-7; perhaps TRBD1 as D (5 bases). Germline CDR1 and CDR2: MNHEY and SMNVEV (reference sequence). The V gene lost 3 bases and the J gene lost 3 bases, with 12 bases spanning the gap. The CDR3 has 14 residues.

In this sample, this clonotype turned up a few times. J is TRBJ1-1 and V is TRBV7-2; possible D gene TRBD1, 5 bases. There are 13 residues in the CDR3. Germline lookup yields CDR1 SGHTA and CDR2 FQGNSA. Trimming pared 4 bases from V and 1 base from J, leaving 7 bases between. The CDR3 coding sequence is TGTGCCAGCAGCTATGACAGGAACACTGAAGCTTTCTTT. This sequence encodes CASSYDRNTEAFF.

This sequence joins TRBV2 and TRBJ2-2; TRBD2 is a possible D gene (5 bases). The CDR3 consists of 13 residues. V lost 5 bases and J lost 4, with 8 bases in between. Germline V gene data show CDR1 as SNHLY and CDR2 as FYNNEI. This chain's CDR3 is CASSTLGTGELFF. In DNA, the CDR3 is TGTGCCAGCAGTACACTAGGCACCGGGGAGCTGTTTTTT. Supplemented by reference TRBV2 and TRBJ2-2, the full variable domain reads EPEVTQTPSHQVTQMGQEVILRCVPISNHLYFYWYRQILGQKVEFLVSFYNNEISEKSEIFDDQFSVERPDGSNFTLKIRSTKLEDSAMYFCASSTLGTGELFFGEGSRLTVL.

This chain uses TRBV20-1 with TRBJ1-2, with 9 bases lining up with TRBD1. The CDR3 contains 14 residues. V trimming: 3 bases; J trimming: 2 bases; junction bases outside the gene matches: 4. Germline assignment: CDR1 DFQATT and CDR2 SNEGSKA (reference sequence). CDR3 protein: CSASAGQGNYGYTF. Written as DNA, the CDR3 is TGCAGTGCTAGCGCCGGACAGGGGAACTATGGCTACACCTTC.

The chain joins TRBV4-1 to TRBJ2-1; D possibly corresponds to TRBD1 (5 bases). Germline loops: CDR1 MGHRA, CDR2 YSYEKL. Trimming shortened V by 0 bases and J by 2 bases, and 11 bases separated the two germline ends. The CDR3 length is 16 residues. Here the CDR3 DNA reads TGCGCCAGCAGCCAAGAAGGGGCGCCCCCCTACAATGAGCAGTTCTTC. It translates to CASSQEGAPPYNEQFF.

This clonotype was seen more than once but under ten times. The chain uses TRBV20-1 and TRBJ1-5; TRBD1 is a possible D gene (5 bases). Germline values: CDR1 DFQATT, CDR2 SNEGSKA (reference sequence). The CDR3 runs to 14 residues. V lost 2 bases and J lost 1, with 9 bases in between. CDR3 nucleotides: TGCAGTGCTAGAAGGGGAGAGAGCAATCAGCCCCAGCATTTT. Amino acids: CSARRGESNQPQHF.

This sequence joins TRBV4-1 and TRBJ1-6; no clear D gene. Trimming pared 4 bases from V and 4 bases from J, leaving 8 bases between. Germline CDR1 is MGHRA and CDR2 is YSYEKL. The CDR3 covers 14 residues. The CDR3 region is CASSLTPYNSPLHF. CDR3 nucleotides: TGCGCCAGCAGCCTGACACCTTATAATTCACCCCTCCACTTT.

This clonotype was counted between two and nine times. The V gene is TRBV6-2 or TRBV6-3, the J gene TRBJ2-3; D not resolved. There are 15 residues in the CDR3. The V end was cut by 0 bases, the J end by 2 bases, with 9 bases between. From germline, CDR1 is MNHEY and CDR2 SVGEGT. The chain's CDR3 is CASSYSGAVTDTQYF. CDR3 nucleotide sequence: TGTGCCAGCAGTTACTCAGGTGCAGTCACAGATACGCAGTATTTT.

This clonotype was counted a few times. The V and J genes are TRBV20-1 and TRBJ1-5; D unclear. Germline V gives CDR1 DFQATT, CDR2 SNEGSKA (reference sequence). V dropped 6 bases and J dropped 6 bases, with 15 bases sitting between them. There are 13 residues in the CDR3. The CDR3 DNA reads TGCAGTGCAGGGAGTAAGGTTAGTCAGCCCCAGCATTTT. Residues: CSAGSKVSQPQHF.

This rearrangement joins TRBV20-1 to TRBJ2-7, with 9 bases identical to TRBD2. The V and J ends lost 3 bases and 2 bases, in that order; junction bases with no gene match: 2. The CDR3 consists of 13 residues. CDR1 and CDR2 (germline): DFQATT, SNEGSKA (reference sequence). The CDR3 bases are TGCAGTGCTAGGGCGGGAGGGCCCTACGAGCAGTACTTC. Its translation is CSARAGGPYEQYF.

V usage is TRBV6-2 or TRBV6-3 and J usage is TRBJ2-1; 8 nucleotides agree with TRBD2. The CDR3 covers 15 residues. Trimming removed 2 bases from V and 8 bases from J; junction bases left unmatched: 8. Germline CDR1 MNHEY, CDR2 SVGEGT. This CDR3 is CASSYGAGARDEQFF. The CDR3 DNA reads TGTGCCAGCAGTTACGGAGCGGGAGCGCGTGATGAGCAGTTCTTC.

The genes are TRBV7-9 and TRBJ1-1; weak D call: TRBD1 (5 bases). Germline V CDR1 and CDR2: SEHNR, FQNEAQ (reference sequence). This CDR3 spans 13 amino acids. V lost 6 bases and J 3 bases, leaving 11 bases between the germline ends. DNA of the CDR3: TGTGCCAGCAGACCAACAGGTCACACTGAAGCTTTCTTT. It specifies CASRPTGHTEAFF. Based on the CDR3 plus reference TRBV7-9 and TRBJ1-1, the full variable domain is DTGVSQNPRHKITKRGQNVTFRCDPISEHNRLYWYRQTLGQGPEFLTYFQNEAQLEKSRLLSDRFSAERPKGSFSTLEIQRTEQGDSAMYLCASRPTGHTEAFFGQGTRLTVV.

The CDR3 DNA is TGTGCCAGCAGGATCGACAGCTATGGCTACACCTTC. It encodes CASRIDSYGYTF. J is TRBJ1-2 and V is TRBV28; possible D gene TRBD1, 5 bases. Germline V lookup: CDR1 MDHEN, CDR2 SYDVKM. The length of the CDR3 is 12 residues. Trimming pared 6 bases from V and 4 bases from J, leaving 9 bases between.

CDR3 loop: CSARARQGASGELFF. For the CDR3, the DNA is TGCAGTGCTAGAGCCCGACAGGGGGCTTCCGGGGAGCTGTTTTTT. This chain uses TRBV20-1 with TRBJ2-2, with 10 bases fitting TRBD1. With V trimmed by 1 base and J by 6 bases, 5 bases remained unmatched. Germline lookup yields CDR1 DFQATT and CDR2 SNEGSKA (reference sequence). The CDR3 sequence is 15 residues long.

As for this clonotype: At one end the junction does not follow the germline gene, possibly because of a read error. V is TRBV20-1 and J is TRBJ1-1, with 8 nucleotides matching TRBD1. The CDR3 spans 12 residues. Germline V gene data show CDR1 as DFQATT and CDR2 as SNEGSKA (reference sequence). CDR3 sequence reads: CGARAGGGEAFF. CDR3 nucleotides: TGCGGTGCTAGAGCAGGGGGCGGGGAAGCTTTCTTT.

CDR3 in amino acids: CASSLGQRLQETQYF. CDR3 DNA sequence: TGTGCCAGCAGCTTGGGACAACGCTTACAAGAGACCCAGTACTTC. This chain joins TRBV5-4 and TRBJ2-5; D unresolved. The germline gives CDR1 SGHNT, CDR2 YYREEE (reference sequence). The CDR3 is 15 amino acids. The germline V and J ends were trimmed by 0 bases and 2 bases, with 11 bases remaining between them.

The chain employs TRBV27 and TRBJ1-1; D gene uncertain. Germline V gene sequence: CDR1 MNHEY, CDR2 SMNVEV (reference sequence). This CDR3 region has 15 residues. The V end was cut by 5 bases, the J end by 1 base, with 14 bases between. CDR3 sequence (DNA): TGTGCCAGCAGTAAAAATCGGGAGGGGAACACTGAAGCTTTCTTT. Amino acid sequence: CASSKNREGNTEAFF.

This clonotype came up once. J is TRBJ2-3 and V is TRBV7-3; the match to TRBD2 covers 7 bases. Trimming cost V 2 bases and J 6 bases; bases outside gene matches: 8. Per the germline V gene, CDR1 is SGHTA and CDR2 is FQGTGA. This CDR3 spans 15 amino acids. DNA for the CDR3: TGTGCCAGCAGCTTACGGGGAGGGAATGCGGATACGCAGTATTTT. Translated, it gives CASSLRGGNADTQYF.

The rearrangement links TRBV7-2 to TRBJ2-2; possible D gene TRBD2, 5 bases. V lost 2 bases and J 4 bases, leaving 14 bases between the germline ends. Per germline, CDR1 SGHTA and CDR2 FQGNSA. This CDR3 region has 16 residues. CDR3 coding DNA: TGTGCCAGCAGCTTACTCCCGGGAAGGGTCACCGGGGAGCTGTTTTTT. Translated, it gives CASSLLPGRVTGELFF.

This chain joins TRBV20-1 and TRBJ2-7; 10 bases align to TRBD2. CDR1 is DFQATT and CDR2 is SNEGSKA in the germline V gene (reference sequence). The CDR3 totals 11 residues. J lost 13 bases, V lost 5 bases, and 8 bases had no gene match. CDR3 region: CSAETGTSVYF. CDR3 nucleotide sequence: TGCAGTGCTGAGACCGGGACTAGCGTTTACTTC.

By its share, this clonotype is medium-sized. V and J are TRBV20-1 and TRBJ2-5; 8 bases fit TRBD1. The germline CDR1 and CDR2 sequences are DFQATT and SNEGSKA (reference sequence). V trimming: 3 bases; J trimming: 3 bases; junction bases outside the gene matches: 12. The CDR3 sequence is 16 residues long. The CDR3, as DNA: TGCAGTGCTAGGGGCAGACAGGGGTTAAGTGAAGAGACCCAGTACTTC. This translates into CSARGRQGLSEETQYF.

The table lists this clonotype with a few counts. This chain connects TRBV15 to TRBJ2-1; D is undetermined. The germline V gene encodes CDR1 LNHNV and CDR2 YYDKDF (reference sequence). Trimming removed 3 bases from V and 0 bases from J, with 9 bases in between. The CDR3 is 15 amino acids. DNA for the CDR3: TGTGCCACCAGCAGGACACCGAGCTCCTACAATGAGCAGTTCTTC. Translation: CATSRTPSSYNEQFF.

V usage is TRBV5-4 and J usage is TRBJ2-5; 14 bases fit TRBD2. Germline CDR1 reads SGHNT; CDR2 reads YYREEE (reference sequence). The V gene end was trimmed by 0 bases and the J gene end by 5 bases; junction bases not matched to a gene: 6. The CDR3 consists of 17 residues. CDR3 DNA sequence: TGTGCCAGCAGCTTGGGACTAGCGGGAGGGCCATGGGAGACCCAGTACTTC. Translation: CASSLGLAGGPWETQYF.

V is TRBV28 and J is TRBJ2-2, with D possibly being TRBD2 (5 bases). The CDR3 runs 17 residues. Germline CDR1 reads MDHEN; CDR2 reads SYDVKM. Trimming pared 4 bases from V and 3 bases from J, leaving 18 bases between. CDR3 sequence (DNA): TGTGCCAGCAGTTCCCCCGCCTGGGGAGAGGACACCGGGGAGCTGTTTTTT. Protein sequence: CASSSPAWGEDTGELFF.

This chain uses TRBV6-1 with TRBJ2-3; no firm D call. The CDR3 totals 15 residues. The germline gives CDR1 MNHNS, CDR2 SASEGT. With 2 bases removed from V and 2 bases from J, the gap between germline ends came to 11 bases. CDR3 in amino acids: CASSELETVTDTQYF. CDR3 bases: TGTGCCAGCAGTGAACTAGAGACGGTCACAGATACGCAGTATTTT.